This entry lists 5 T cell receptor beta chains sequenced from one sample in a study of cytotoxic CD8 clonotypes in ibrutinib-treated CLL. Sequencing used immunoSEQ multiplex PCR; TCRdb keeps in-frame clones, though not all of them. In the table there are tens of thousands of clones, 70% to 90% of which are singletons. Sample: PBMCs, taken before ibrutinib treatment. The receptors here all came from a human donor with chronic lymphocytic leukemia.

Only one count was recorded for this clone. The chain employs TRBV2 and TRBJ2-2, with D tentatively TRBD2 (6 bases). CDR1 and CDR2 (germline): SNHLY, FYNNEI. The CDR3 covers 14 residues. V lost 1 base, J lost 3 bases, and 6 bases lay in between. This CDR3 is CASSEGRDTGELFF. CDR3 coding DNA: TGTGCCAGCAGTGAAGGGAGGGACACCGGGGAGCTGTTTTTT.

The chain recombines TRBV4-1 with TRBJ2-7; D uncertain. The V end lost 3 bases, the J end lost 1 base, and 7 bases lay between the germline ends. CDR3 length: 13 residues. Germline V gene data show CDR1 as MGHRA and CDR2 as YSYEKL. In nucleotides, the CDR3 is TGCGCCAGCAGCCACGTCGGGTCCTACGAGCAGTACTTC. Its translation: CASSHVGSYEQYF.

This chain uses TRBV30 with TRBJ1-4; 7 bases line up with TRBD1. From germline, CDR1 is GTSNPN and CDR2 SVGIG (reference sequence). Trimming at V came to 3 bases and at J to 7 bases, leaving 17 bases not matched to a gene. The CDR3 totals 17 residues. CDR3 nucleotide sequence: TGTGCCTGGAGACCTTGGAGGAGGGGGCAACTCCGTGAAAAACTGTTTTTT. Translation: CAWRPWRRGQLREKLFF.

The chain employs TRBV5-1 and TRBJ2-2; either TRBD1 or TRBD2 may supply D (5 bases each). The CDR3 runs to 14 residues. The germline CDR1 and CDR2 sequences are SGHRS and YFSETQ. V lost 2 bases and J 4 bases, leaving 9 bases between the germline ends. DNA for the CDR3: TGCGCCAGCAGCTTTGGGGGAGCCACCGGGGAGCTGTTTTTT. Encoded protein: CASSFGGATGELFF.

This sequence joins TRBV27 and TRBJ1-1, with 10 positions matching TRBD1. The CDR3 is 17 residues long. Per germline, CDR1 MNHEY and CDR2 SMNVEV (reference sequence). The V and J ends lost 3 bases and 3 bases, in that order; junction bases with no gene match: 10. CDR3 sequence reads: CASSLSDRGSGDTEAFF. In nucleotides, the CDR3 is TGTGCCAGCAGTTTGTCGGACAGGGGGTCTGGGGACACTGAAGCTTTCTTT.